The 8 T cell receptor beta chains reported below all come from one sample, sequenced in a study of T cell responses to AZD1222 COVID-19 vaccine. TCRdb's table, derived via immunoSEQ multiplex PCR, lists solely in-frame clones and lacks some. The table lists under 200,000 clones, roughly 93% of them singletons. This specimen was peripheral blood, taken on day 0 of AZD1222 vaccination. All receptors come from an adult in good health.

J is TRBJ1-5 and V is TRBV9; 9 bases map to TRBD1. The J segment lost 6 bases and the V segment lost 0 bases, leaving 1 base of the junction unmatched. The CDR3 sequence is 14 residues long. Looked up from germline, CDR1 is SGDLS and CDR2 is YYNGEE. The CDR3 DNA follows: TGTGCCAGCAGCGTAGGGACAGGGGCTCAGCCCCAGCATTTT. Protein sequence: CASSVGTGAQPQHF.

V and J are TRBV5-4 and TRBJ2-7; 8 bases map to TRBD2. The trim removed 3 bases at V and 3 bases at J, leaving 8 bases unmatched. The CDR3 has 15 amino acids. Germline lookup yields CDR1 SGHNT and CDR2 YYREEE (reference sequence). The CDR3 here is CASSYQLAGDYEQYF. The CDR3 DNA reads as TGTGCCAGCAGCTACCAGCTAGCGGGTGACTACGAGCAGTACTTC.

CDR3 in amino acids: CASSATSGTSYNEQFF. CDR3 DNA sequence: TGTGCCAGCAGCGCGACTAGCGGTACTTCCTACAATGAGCAGTTCTTC. The chain links TRBV7-9 to TRBJ2-1; the match to TRBD2 covers 9 bases. In germline, CDR1 is SEHNR, CDR2 FQNEAQ (reference sequence). V was pared by 5 bases and J by 1 base, with 6 bases of the junction left unmatched. This CDR3 spans 16 amino acids.

The gene calls are TRBV4-1 and TRBJ2-3, with unresolved D. V gave up 8 bases and J gave up 3 bases, with 12 bases separating them. CDR1 and CDR2 (germline): MGHRA, YSYEKL. CDR3 length: 13 amino acids. CDR3 in amino acids: CASSEVGTDTQYF. In nucleotides, the CDR3 is TGCGCCAGCTCTGAGGTGGGAACAGATACGCAGTATTTT.

This chain connects TRBV28 to TRBJ1-4, with 12 nucleotides matching TRBD1. The CDR3 covers 14 residues. J lost 12 bases, V lost 8 bases, and 10 bases had no gene match. CDR1 MDHEN and CDR2 SYDVKM come from the germline V gene. CDR3 bases: TGTGCCAGCTGCCTGGGGGACAGGGGGCCGGAACTGTTTTTT. This gives the protein CASCLGDRGPELFF.

The V gene is TRBV11-2, the J gene TRBJ2-7, with no clear D. CDR1 and CDR2 (germline): SGHAT, FQNNGV. CDR3 length equals 14 residues. V lost 3 bases to trimming and J lost 0 bases, with 9 bases between them. CDR3 coding DNA: TGTGCCAGCAGCTTTCATGGCGGCTCCTACGAGCAGTACTTC. This sequence encodes CASSFHGGSYEQYF. The full variable domain, rest sourced from reference TRBV11-2 and TRBJ2-7, is EAGVAQSPRYKIIEKRQSVAFWCNPISGHATLYWYQQILGQGPKLLIQFQNNGVVDDSQLPKDRFSAERLKGVDSTLKIQPAKLEDSAVYLCASSFHGGSYEQYFGPGTRLTVT.

This chain uses TRBV24-1 with TRBJ2-1; no definite D call. The V end lost 5 bases, the J end lost 3 bases, and 7 bases lay between the germline ends. Germline CDR1 reads KGHDR; CDR2 reads SFDVKD. CDR3 length: 13 residues. The CDR3 region has the DNA TGTGCCACCAGTGGCGGATTCTACAATGAGCAGTTCTTC. It encodes CATSGGFYNEQFF.

This chain joins TRBV27 and TRBJ1-3; D might be TRBD1 (5 bases). There are 16 residues in the CDR3. Germline values: CDR1 MNHEY, CDR2 SMNVEV (reference sequence). The germline V and J ends were trimmed by 5 bases and 0 bases, with 14 bases remaining between them. Written as DNA, the CDR3 is TGTGCCAGCAGTAACCCGGGACTGATCTCTGGAAACACCATATATTTT. Protein product: CASSNPGLISGNTIYF.